This record covers a single T cell receptor (beta chain). The treatment is: roughly 19 received Ad26.COV2.S at low or high dose, single or two shots; 5 received placebo; per-sample allocation not given. Day 63 after the first injection of vaccine or placebo was the sampling time. Expressing Wuhan-strain SARS-CoV-2 spike, an Ad26 vector served as the vaccine. This entry belongs to a study of Ad26.COV2.S vaccination and SARS-CoV-2 variants. The CDR3 length is 15 residues. Germline assignment: CDR1 SNHLY and CDR2 FYNNEI. V lost 4 bases to trimming and J lost 1 base, with 13 bases between them. The table came from immunoSEQ multiplex PCR; TCRdb's copy has only in-frame clones and leaves some out. Altogether 350,000 to 400,000 clones are present, about 85% being singletons, with the ten largest covering 3% to 4.5%.

The clonotype originates from a person aged 18-65 years who received the Ad26.COV2.S COVID-19 vaccine or a placebo. The V call is TRBV2, the J call TRBJ1-1, with D possibly TRBD1 on 6 matching bases. The specimen was peripheral blood, collected in a trial of Ad26.COV2.S vaccine versus placebo. CDR3 sequence: CASSVNREENTEAFF. CDR3 DNA: TGTGCCAGCAGTGTGAACAGGGAGGAGAACACTGAAGCTTTCTTT.